The 4 T cell receptor beta chains listed next were all sequenced from one sample in a study of blood T cell repertoires in COVID-19. The repertoire was sequenced with immunoSEQ multiplex PCR; TCRdb's copy has only in-frame clones and lacks some. Found here are 250,000 to 350,000 clones, roughly 87% of them singletons; the top ten hold roughly 2%. Material for sequencing was peripheral blood. These receptors were taken from a woman aged 50 to 65 who had recovered from COVID-19.

The rearrangement uses TRBV24-1 and TRBJ2-1, with 8 positions matching TRBD1. Germline lookup yields CDR1 KGHDR and CDR2 SFDVKD. CDR3 length: 14 amino acids. With 6 bases clipped from V and 0 bases from J, the junction kept 0 bases outside the gene matches. CDR3 coding DNA: TGTGCCACCAGTACAGGGGGCTCCTACAATGAGCAGTTCTTC. It encodes CATSTGGSYNEQFF.

The CDR3 here is CASRPKRANYGYTF. The CDR3 DNA reads TGTGCAAGTCGCCCCAAACGGGCTAACTATGGCTACACCTTC. The V call is TRBV12-2, the J call TRBJ1-2. TRBV12-2 is a pseudogene locus. This CDR3 is 14 amino acids long.

J is TRBJ1-3 and V is TRBV27; a weak D match, TRBD1 (5 bases). The germline V gene encodes CDR1 MNHEY and CDR2 SMNVEV (reference sequence). This CDR3 has 15 amino acids. Trimming cost V 6 bases and J 4 bases, with 16 bases left between them. CDR3 coding DNA: TGTGCCAGCAGCGAAAAGGGGTTTCGAGGAAACACCATATATTTT. Translated, it gives CASSEKGFRGNTIYF.

This clone showed up just once. The chain combines TRBV10-3 with TRBJ1-5; no clear D. Trimming left V 3 bases short and J 0 bases short, with 6 bases between. CDR3 length: 14 amino acids. Germline V CDR1 and CDR2: ENHRY, SYGVKD. CDR3 in amino acids: CAISEARSNQPQHF. DNA for the CDR3: TGTGCCATCAGTGAAGCACGTAGCAATCAGCCCCAGCATTTT.